Here is one TCR beta chain with its context. The method was immunoSEQ multiplex PCR; TCRdb's version includes in-frame clones alone and lacks a portion of them. The table includes just under 250,000 clones, roughly 90% detected once. These data originate in a study of Ad26.COV2.S vaccination and SARS-CoV-2 variants. Treatment specified: roughly 19 received Ad26.COV2.S at low or high dose, single or two shots; roughly 5 received placebo; per-sample allocation not given. All samples were drawn on day 63, counting from the first vaccine or placebo injection. Specimen: peripheral blood, collected in a trial of Ad26.COV2.S vaccine versus placebo. The sequence derives from a person aged 18-60 years who received the Ad26.COV2.S COVID-19 vaccine or a placebo.

The CDR3 sequence is CASIFGREAYNEQFF. As DNA, the CDR3 is TGTGCCAGCATTTTTGGGCGGGAGGCGTACAATGAGCAGTTCTTC. The V call is TRBV6-4, the J call TRBJ2-1, with 8 bases matching TRBD2. Looked up from germline, CDR1 is MRHNA and CDR2 is SNTAGT. CDR3 length equals 15 residues. Trimming cost V 7 bases and J 4 bases; bases outside gene matches: 9.